This T cell receptor (beta chain) was captured in a study of cytotoxic CD8 clonotypes in ibrutinib-treated CLL. Study in general: Of the patients, 11 were relapsed/refractory, roughly 15 treatment-naive and approximately 18 IGHV unmutated.

Cryopreserved PBMCs supplied about 2 micrograms of genomic DNA for TCR beta libraries. As to this clone: Antigen: not known.

TCRdb's table, derived via immunoSEQ multiplex PCR, lists solely in-frame clones and lacks some. The table shows more than 6,500 clones, with 60% to 80% occurring only once. Study-wide points: Pretreatment clonality was elevated relative to age-matched healthy donors and paralleled circulating CD8+ T-cell counts. Public clonotypes were uncommon and contracted or stayed stable on treatment.

V trimming: 4 bases; J trimming: 3 bases; junction bases outside the gene matches: 5. There are 15 residues in the CDR3. Germline V gives CDR1 SGHRS, CDR2 YFSETQ. This receptor was identified in a human donor with chronic lymphocytic leukemia. This rearrangement joins TRBV5-1 to TRBJ2-1; 9 positions agree with TRBD2. The sample was PBMCs, taken before ibrutinib treatment. CDR3 region: CASSPGTSSYNEQFF. The CDR3 bases are TGCGCCAGCAGCCCTGGGACTAGCAGCTACAATGAGCAGTTCTTC.